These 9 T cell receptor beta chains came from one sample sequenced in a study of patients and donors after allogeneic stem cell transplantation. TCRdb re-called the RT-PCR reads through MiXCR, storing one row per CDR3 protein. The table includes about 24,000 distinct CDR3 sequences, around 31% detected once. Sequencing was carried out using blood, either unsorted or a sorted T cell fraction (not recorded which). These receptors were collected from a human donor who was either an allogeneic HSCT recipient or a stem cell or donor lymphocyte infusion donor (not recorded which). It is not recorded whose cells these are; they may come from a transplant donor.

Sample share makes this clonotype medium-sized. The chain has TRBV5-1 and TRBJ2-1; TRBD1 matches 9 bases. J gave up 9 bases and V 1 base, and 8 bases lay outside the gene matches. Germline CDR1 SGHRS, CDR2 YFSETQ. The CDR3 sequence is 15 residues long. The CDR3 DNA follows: TGCGCCAGCAGCTTGCTGGGACAGGGATCGGGTGAGCAGTTCTTC. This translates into CASSLLGQGSGEQFF.

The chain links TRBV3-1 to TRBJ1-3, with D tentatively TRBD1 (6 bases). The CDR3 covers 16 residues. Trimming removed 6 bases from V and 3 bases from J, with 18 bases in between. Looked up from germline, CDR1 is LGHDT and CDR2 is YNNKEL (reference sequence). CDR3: CASSTIRGALGNTIYF. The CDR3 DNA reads TGTGCCAGCAGTACAATTCGGGGGGCGCTTGGAAACACCATATATTTT. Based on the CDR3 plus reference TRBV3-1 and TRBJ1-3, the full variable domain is DTAVSQTPKYLVTQMGNDKSIKCEQNLGHDTMYWYKQDSKKFLKIMFSYNNKELIINETVPNRFSPKSPDKAHLNLHINSLELGDSAVYFCASSTIRGALGNTIYFGEGSWLTVV.

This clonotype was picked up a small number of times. The DNA for the CDR3 is TGTGCCAGCAGTTACCGGAATCCGAATGAAAAACTGTTTTTT. It yields the protein CASSYRNPNEKLFF. The V and J genes are TRBV6-5 and TRBJ1-4; D gene ambiguous. This CDR3 contains 14 residues. V shed 2 bases and J shed 5 bases, with 9 bases lying between them. Looked up from germline, CDR1 is MNHEY and CDR2 is SVGAGI.

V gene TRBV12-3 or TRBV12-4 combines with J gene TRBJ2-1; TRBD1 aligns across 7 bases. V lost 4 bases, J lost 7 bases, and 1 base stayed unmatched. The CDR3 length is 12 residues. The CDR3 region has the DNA TGTGCCAGCAGTTACAGGGGTAATGAGCAGTTCTTC. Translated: CASSYRGNEQFF.

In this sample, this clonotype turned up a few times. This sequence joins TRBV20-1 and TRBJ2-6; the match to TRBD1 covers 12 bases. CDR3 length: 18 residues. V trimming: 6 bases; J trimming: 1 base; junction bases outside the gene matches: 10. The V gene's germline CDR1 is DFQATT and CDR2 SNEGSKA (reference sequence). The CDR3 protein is CSAIFPGQGASGANVLTF. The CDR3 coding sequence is TGCAGTGCAATTTTTCCGGGACAGGGGGCATCTGGGGCCAACGTCCTGACTTTC.

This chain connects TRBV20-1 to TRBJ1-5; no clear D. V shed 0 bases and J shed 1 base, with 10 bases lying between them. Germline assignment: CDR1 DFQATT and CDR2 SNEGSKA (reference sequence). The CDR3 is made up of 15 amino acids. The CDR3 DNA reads TGCAGTGCTAGAGATCCGGGTCTGAGCAATCAGCCCCAGCATTTT. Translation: CSARDPGLSNQPQHF.

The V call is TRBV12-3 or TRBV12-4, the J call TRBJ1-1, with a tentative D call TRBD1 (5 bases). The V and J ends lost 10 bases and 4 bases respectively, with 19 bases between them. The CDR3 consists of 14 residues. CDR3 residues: CATTPLLRGTEAFF. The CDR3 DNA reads TGTGCCACCACACCTTTACTGAGGGGCACTGAAGCTTTCTTT.

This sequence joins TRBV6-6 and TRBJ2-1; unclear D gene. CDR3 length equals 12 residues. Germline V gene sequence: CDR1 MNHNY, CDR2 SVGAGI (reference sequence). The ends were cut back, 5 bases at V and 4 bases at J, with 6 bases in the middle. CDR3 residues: CASSGQYNEQFF. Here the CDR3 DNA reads TGTGCCAGCAGTGGTCAGTACAATGAGCAGTTCTTC.

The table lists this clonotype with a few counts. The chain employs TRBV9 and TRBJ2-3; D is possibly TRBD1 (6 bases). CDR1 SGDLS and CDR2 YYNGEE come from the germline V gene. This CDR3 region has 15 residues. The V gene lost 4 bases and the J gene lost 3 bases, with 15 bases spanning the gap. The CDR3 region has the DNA TGTGCCAGCAGCCCACAGGGACCAGTGACAGATACGCAGTATTTT. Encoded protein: CASSPQGPVTDTQYF.